The 9 T cell receptor beta chains in this list originate from one sample, sequenced in a study of blood T cell repertoires in COVID-19. Repertoires were generated with immunoSEQ multiplex PCR, while TCRdb's copy carries only in-frame clones and drops some. This table holds 150,000 to 200,000 clones, roughly nine tenths found once. The sequencing input was PBMCs or T cells enriched from blood (not recorded which). Receptors originate from a woman in her forties or fifties who had recovered from COVID-19.

This chain connects TRBV5-5 to TRBJ1-2; TRBD1 is a possible D gene (5 bases). This CDR3 is 15 amino acids long. The germline V and J ends were trimmed by 6 bases and 7 bases, with 22 bases remaining between them. Germline V gives CDR1 SGHKS, CDR2 YYEKEE (reference sequence). The DNA for the CDR3 is TGTGCCAGCACCCCGAATCTTGTTTCGGGGGGTGGCTACACCTTC. This codes for CASTPNLVSGGGYTF.

V gene TRBV9 combines with J gene TRBJ1-6; tentative D call: TRBD1 (5 bases). The V gene lost 3 bases and the J gene lost 6 bases, with 16 bases spanning the gap. Germline lookup yields CDR1 SGDLS and CDR2 YYNGEE. This CDR3 spans 16 amino acids. The CDR3 coding sequence is TGTGCCAGCAGCGGAGCCGCCGGGACTTTTAATTCACCCCTCCACTTT. Translated, it gives CASSGAAGTFNSPLHF.

This clone was detected once. V and J are TRBV5-4 and TRBJ1-2; possibly TRBD1 for D (5 bases). Germline V lookup: CDR1 SGHNT, CDR2 YYREEE (reference sequence). CDR3 length: 15 amino acids. V was clipped by 0 bases and J by 6 bases, with 15 bases between them. CDR3 residues: CASSLGGRVSNGYTF. The CDR3 DNA reads TGTGCCAGCAGCTTGGGGGGCAGGGTATCGAATGGCTACACCTTC.

The V call is TRBV6-5, the J call TRBJ2-5, with a possible D match to TRBD1 (6 bases). V was cut by 9 bases and J by 1 base, with 15 bases left in between. Germline CDR1 is MNHEY and CDR2 is SVGAGI. The CDR3 covers 14 residues. Here the CDR3 DNA reads TGTGCCAGTTGGAAGGGGGAAGTCCAAGAGACCCAGTACTTC. It yields the protein CASWKGEVQETQYF.

This clone has a single count. V and J are TRBV24-1 and TRBJ2-3; TRBD1 matches 7 bases. The CDR3 spans 16 residues. CDR1 and CDR2 from the germline V gene are KGHDR and SFDVKD. The junction had 9 bases not matched to a gene; V was cut back by 2 bases and J by 5 bases. The CDR3 loop is CATSDSGTGVRDTQYF. The CDR3 nucleotides are TGTGCCACCAGTGATTCCGGCACAGGGGTTAGAGATACGCAGTATTTT.

The V and J genes are TRBV11-3 and TRBJ2-7, with D unclear. Germline V CDR1 and CDR2: SGHNT, YENEEA. Trimming took 3 bases from V and 4 from J, leaving 10 bases between them. The CDR3 totals 13 residues. The CDR3 DNA sequence: TGTGCCAGCAGCTTTGGTCCTATTTACGAGCAGTACTTC. This translates into CASSFGPIYEQYF.

This clone was recorded a few times. This rearrangement joins TRBV6-5 to TRBJ1-1, with D perhaps TRBD1 (5 bases). The CDR3 extends over 14 amino acids. The V gene lost 6 bases and the J gene lost 0 bases, with 11 bases spanning the gap. Germline loops: CDR1 MNHEY, CDR2 SVGAGI. In DNA, the CDR3 is TGTGCCAGCAGATCGACAGAGATGAACACTGAAGCTTTCTTT. Translating gives CASRSTEMNTEAFF.

This clone was recorded only once. The chain combines TRBV10-3 with TRBJ2-5; possible D gene TRBD1, 6 bases. The germline CDR1 and CDR2 sequences are ENHRY and SYGVKD. The CDR3 loop spans 13 amino acids. Trimming removed 6 bases from V and 5 bases from J, with 13 bases in between. CDR3 sequence: CAISTTGTETQYF. The CDR3 bases are TGTGCCATCAGCACGACAGGTACCGAGACCCAGTACTTC.

The chain employs TRBV11-1 and TRBJ2-1, with D perhaps TRBD2 (5 bases). In germline, CDR1 is SGHAT, CDR2 FQDESV (reference sequence). The CDR3 spans 15 residues. Deletions cut 4 bases from V and 0 bases from J, with 10 bases between. The chain's CDR3 is CASSSSGVSYNEQFF. CDR3 DNA: TGTGCCAGCAGCTCTTCCGGGGTCTCCTACAATGAGCAGTTCTTC.